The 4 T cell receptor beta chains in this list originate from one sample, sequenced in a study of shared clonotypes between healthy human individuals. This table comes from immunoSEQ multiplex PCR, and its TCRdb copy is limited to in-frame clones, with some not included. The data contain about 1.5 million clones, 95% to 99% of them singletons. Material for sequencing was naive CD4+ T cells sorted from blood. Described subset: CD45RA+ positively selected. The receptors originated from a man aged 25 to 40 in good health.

The DNA for the CDR3 is TGTGCCAGCAGTTTGGGACTAGCGGTAGCTCAGCAGTTCTTC. It codes for CASSLGLAVAQQFF. The J gene is TRBJ2-1, the V gene TRBV6-6, with 11 bases that match TRBD2. Germline values: CDR1 MNHNY, CDR2 SVGAGI (reference sequence). The CDR3 contains 14 residues. J lost 11 bases, V lost 4 bases, and 7 bases had no gene match.

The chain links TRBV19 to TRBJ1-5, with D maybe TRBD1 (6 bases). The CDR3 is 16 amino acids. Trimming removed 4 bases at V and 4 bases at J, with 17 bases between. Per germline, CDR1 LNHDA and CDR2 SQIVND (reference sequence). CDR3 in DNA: TGTGCCAGTAGTACCTTTACGGGCAGGGGAAATCAGCCCCAGCATTTT. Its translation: CASSTFTGRGNQPQHF.

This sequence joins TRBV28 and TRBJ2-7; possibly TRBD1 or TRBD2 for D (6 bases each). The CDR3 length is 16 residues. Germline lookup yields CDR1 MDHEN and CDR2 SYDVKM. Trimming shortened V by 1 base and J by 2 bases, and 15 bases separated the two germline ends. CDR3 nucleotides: TGTGCCAGCAGTTTATCGTTGGGGGGCTCAACCTACGAGCAGTACTTC. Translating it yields CASSLSLGGSTYEQYF.

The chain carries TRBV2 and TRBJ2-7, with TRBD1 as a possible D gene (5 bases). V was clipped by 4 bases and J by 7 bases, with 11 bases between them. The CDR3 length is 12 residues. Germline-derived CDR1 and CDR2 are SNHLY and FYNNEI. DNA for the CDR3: TGTGCCAGCAGTGTGATTGACAGTGAGCAGTACTTC. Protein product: CASSVIDSEQYF.